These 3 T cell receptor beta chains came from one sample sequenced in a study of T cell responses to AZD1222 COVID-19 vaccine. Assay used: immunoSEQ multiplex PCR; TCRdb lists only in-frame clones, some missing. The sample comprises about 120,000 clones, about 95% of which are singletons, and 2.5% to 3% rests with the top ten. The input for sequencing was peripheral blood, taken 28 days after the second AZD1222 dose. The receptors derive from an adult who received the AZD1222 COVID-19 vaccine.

The CDR3 region has the DNA TGTGCCAGCTCACCACCCAGGACAGATCACTATGGCTACACCTTC. This translates into CASSPPRTDHYGYTF. This chain connects TRBV18 to TRBJ1-2, with D possibly TRBD1 on 6 matching bases. The germline CDR1 and CDR2 sequences are KGHSH and LQKENI. V shed 0 bases and J shed 3 bases, with 11 bases lying between them. The CDR3 extends over 15 amino acids.

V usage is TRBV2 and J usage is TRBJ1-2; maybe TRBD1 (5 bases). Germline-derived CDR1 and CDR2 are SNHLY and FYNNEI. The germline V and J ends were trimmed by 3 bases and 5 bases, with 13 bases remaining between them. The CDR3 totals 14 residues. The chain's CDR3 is CASSESGRSYGYTF. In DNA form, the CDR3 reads TGTGCCAGCAGTGAGTCAGGGCGCTCGTATGGCTACACCTTC.

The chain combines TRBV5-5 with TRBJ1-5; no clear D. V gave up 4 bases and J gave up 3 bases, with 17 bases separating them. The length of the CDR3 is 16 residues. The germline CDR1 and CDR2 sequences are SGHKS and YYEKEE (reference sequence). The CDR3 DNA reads TGTGCCAGCAGCCCAGTGGGGAGGGTCCCCAATCAGCCCCAGCATTTT. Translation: CASSPVGRVPNQPQHF.